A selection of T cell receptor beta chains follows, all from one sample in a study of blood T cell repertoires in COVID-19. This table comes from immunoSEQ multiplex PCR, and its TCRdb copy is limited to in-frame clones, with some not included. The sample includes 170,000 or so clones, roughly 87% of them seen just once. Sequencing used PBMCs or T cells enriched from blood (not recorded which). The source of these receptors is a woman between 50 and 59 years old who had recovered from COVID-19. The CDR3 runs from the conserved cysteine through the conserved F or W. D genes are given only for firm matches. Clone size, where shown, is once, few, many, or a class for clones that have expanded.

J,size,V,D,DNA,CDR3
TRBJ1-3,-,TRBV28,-,TGTGCCAGCTATCGTCCGGGAACTGGAAACACCATATATTTT,CASYRPGTGNTIYF
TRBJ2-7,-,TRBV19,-,TGTGCCAGTAGTATAGTGCCTAGCTACGAGCAGTACTTC,CASSIVPSYEQYF
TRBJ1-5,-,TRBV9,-,TGTGCCAGCAGCGTAGGACAGAATCAGCCCCAGCATTTT,CASSVGQNQPQHF
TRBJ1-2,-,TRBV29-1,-,TGCAGCGTCGCGGACACGGCGCTTAATGGCTACACCTTC,CSVADTALNGYTF
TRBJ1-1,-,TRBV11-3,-,TGTGCCAGCAGCTCCCCGTGGGGGCATCAGAACACTGAAGCTTTCTTT,CASSSPWGHQNTEAFF
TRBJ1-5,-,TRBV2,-,TGTGCCAGCATGACCGGGAAACCGTCTAATCAGCCCCAGCATTTT,CASMTGKPSNQPQHF
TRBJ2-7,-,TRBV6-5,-,TGTGCCAGCAGTTACTCGAGGCGGGGTTCCTACGAGCAGTACTTC,CASSYSRRGSYEQYF
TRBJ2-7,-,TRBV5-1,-,TGCGCCAGCAGCGTTGGGACACTGAGCTCCTACGAGCAGTACTTC,CASSVGTLSSYEQYF
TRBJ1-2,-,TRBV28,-,TGTGCCAGCAACCCCCCGGGGGGGCCGGGGGGCTACACCTTC,CASNPPGGPGGYTF
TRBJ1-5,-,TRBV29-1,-,TGCAGCGCCACTGTGGGAGGTCAGCCCCAGCATTTT,CSATVGGQPQHF
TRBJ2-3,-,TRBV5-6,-,TGTGCCAGCAGCTTCCTAGGCACAGATACGCAGTATTTT,CASSFLGTDTQYF
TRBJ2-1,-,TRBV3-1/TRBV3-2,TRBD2,TGTGCCAGCAGCTCCTCCTGGGGCGGGAGGGCCTACAATGAGCAGTTCTTC,CASSSSWGGRAYNEQFF
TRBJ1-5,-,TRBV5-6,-,TGTGCCAGCAGCTTGGCTGGGAGGAATCATCAGCCCCAGCATTTT,CASSLAGRNHQPQHF
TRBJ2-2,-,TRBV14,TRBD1,TGTGCCAGCAGCCAAGTTCGCGGGACAGGGAACACCGGGGAGCTGTTTTTT,CASSQVRGTGNTGELFF
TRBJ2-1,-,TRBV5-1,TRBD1,TGCGCCAGCAGTTCCCAGGGACAGGGCTACAATGAGCAGTTCTTC,CASSSQGQGYNEQFF
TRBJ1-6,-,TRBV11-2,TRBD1,TGTGCCAGCAGCTCACGACTCCCGGGACAGGGTGTTAATTCACCCCTCCACTTT,CASSSRLPGQGVNSPLHF
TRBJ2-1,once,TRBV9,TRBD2,TGTGCCAGCAGCGCCCGGACTAGCGGGACAAATGAGCAGTTCTTC,CASSARTSGTNEQFF
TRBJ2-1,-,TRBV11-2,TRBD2,TGTGCCAGCAGCCCGACTAGCTTCAATGAGCAGTTCTTC,CASSPTSFNEQFF
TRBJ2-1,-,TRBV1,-,TGCACCAGCAAACTGAGACTAACGTACAATGAGCAGTTCTTC,CTSKLRLTYNEQFF
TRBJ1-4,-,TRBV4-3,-,TGCGCCAGCAGCCAATCCCGGCAGGGGATCAATGAAAAACTGTTTTTT,CASSQSRQGINEKLFF
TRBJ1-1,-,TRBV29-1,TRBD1,TGCAGCGTGACAGGGGGCGATGGCACTGAAGCTTTCTTT,CSVTGGDGTEAFF
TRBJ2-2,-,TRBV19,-,TGTGCCAGTAGTCCCCAGGACACCGAGAACACCGGGGAGCTGTTTTTT,CASSPQDTENTGELFF
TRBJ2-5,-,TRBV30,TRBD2,TGTGCCTGGTGCGAGACTAGCGGGAGGTTCCGGAGGGCCCAGTACTTC,CAWCETSGRFRRAQYF
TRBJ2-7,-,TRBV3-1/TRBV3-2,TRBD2,TGTGCCAGCAGCCGCCAGCTGGCGGGAGATAAGTACTTC,CASSRQLAGDKYF
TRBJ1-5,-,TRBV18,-,TGTGCCAGCTCACCACTCTATCAGCCCCAGCATTTT,CASSPLYQPQHF
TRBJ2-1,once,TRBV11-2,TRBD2,TGTGCCAGCAGCTCCCCGGGACTAGCGGGACATGAGCAGTTCTTC,CASSSPGLAGHEQFF
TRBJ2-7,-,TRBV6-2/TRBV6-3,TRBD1,TGTGCCAGCAGTTATTCGCCGGGGACAGGGGGAAGGCACGAGCAGTACTTC,CASSYSPGTGGRHEQYF
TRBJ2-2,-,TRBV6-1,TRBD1,TGTGCCAGCAGTGAATCAGAGGGACAGGGTTCCGCTGGGGAGCTGTTTTTT,CASSESEGQGSAGELFF
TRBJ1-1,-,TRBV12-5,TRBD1,TGTGCTAGTGGCCAGGGACAGGGGGCTAACACTGAAGCTTTCTTT,CASGQGQGANTEAFF
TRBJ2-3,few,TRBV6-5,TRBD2,TGTGCCAGCAGTCTGGGGGTCGCGGGAGCGGATACGCAGTATTTT,CASSLGVAGADTQYF